This T cell receptor beta chain was identified in a study of T-cell memory formation after mild COVID-19. CDR3 length equals 11 residues. Germline values: CDR1 MDHEN, CDR2 SYDVKM. The V and J ends lost 10 bases and 4 bases respectively, with 11 bases between them. TCRdb redid the calling of the 5' RACE reads with MiXCR, one entry per CDR3 protein. The sample yields approximately 430,000 distinct CDR3 sequences, 20% to 25% seen once. The chain carries TRBV28 and TRBJ2-7, with a weak D call TRBD2 (7 bases). Sequencing input: PBMCs or a T cell subset sorted from them (not recorded which). The receptor comes from an adult woman who had mild COVID-19 (a few samples of this study predate the infection). Cell type and time point are not known. CDR3 amino acids: CATSGTYEQYF. CDR3 bases: TGTGCCACCAGCGGGACATACGAGCAGTACTTC.